The present TCR beta chain was sequenced within a study of identical twins. V lost 5 bases and J lost 0, with 10 bases in between. CDR3 length: 13 residues. In germline, CDR1 is DFQATT, CDR2 SNEGSKA (reference sequence). Comments on this clonotype: The antigen is not known.

Donors were all healthy Caucasians. The study's findings and limits: High-abundance cord blood beta clonotypes had fewer insertions; memory repertoires showed none.

Each CDR3 protein gets one entry after TCRdb re-called the 5' RACE reads with MiXCR. The sample lists 500,000 to 600,000 distinct CDR3 sequences; around 20% were seen once. The sample was also reused in another study, on T cells expressing NK-cell markers. Turning to that study: Out of eight donors sequenced, seven tested HCMV-seropositive and the remaining one seronegative. A range of about 1.0-7.5% of CD8+ T cells consisted of dominant NKG2C+ clonotypes in a handful of donors.

The rearrangement links TRBV20-1 to TRBJ1-1; perhaps TRBD1 as D (5 bases). What was sequenced was CD4+ T cells sorted from blood. The receptor comes from a woman younger than 30 in good health. CDR3: CSAHGHLNTEAFF. CDR3 nucleotides: TGCAGTGCTCACGGACACCTGAACACTGAAGCTTTCTTT.